These 19 T cell receptor beta chains were sequenced from one sample in a study of T cell responses to AZD1222 COVID-19 vaccine. This table comes from immunoSEQ multiplex PCR, and its TCRdb copy is limited to in-frame clones, with some not included. The table includes about 78,000 clones, approximately 90% detected once. The material sequenced was peripheral blood, taken on day 0 of AZD1222 vaccination. These receptors all come from an adult in good health.

The J gene is TRBJ2-1, the V gene TRBV7-3; the match to TRBD2 covers 7 bases. The CDR3 has 14 residues. Germline values: CDR1 SGHTA, CDR2 FQGTGA. V trimming: 2 bases; J trimming: 4 bases; junction bases outside the gene matches: 2. In DNA form, the CDR3 reads TGTGCCAGCAGCTTAGGCGGGGGTTACAATGAGCAGTTCTTC. This codes for CASSLGGGYNEQFF.

The chain recombines TRBV6-5 with TRBJ2-7, with TRBD2 matching over 7 bases. In germline, CDR1 is MNHEY, CDR2 SVGAGI. The CDR3 is 15 amino acids. The J segment lost 7 bases and the V segment lost 4 bases, leaving 13 bases of the junction unmatched. CDR3 loop: CASSSRFGGRGEQYF. CDR3 DNA sequence: TGTGCCAGCAGTTCTCGCTTTGGGGGGAGGGGAGAGCAGTACTTC.

The chain is built from TRBV18 and TRBJ1-3; D call uncertain. In germline, CDR1 is KGHSH, CDR2 LQKENI. V was clipped by 2 bases and J by 0 bases, with 8 bases between them. The length of the CDR3 is 15 residues. CDR3 in amino acids: CASSPTDSSGNTIYF. The CDR3 DNA is TGTGCCAGCTCACCAACGGATAGCTCTGGAAACACCATATATTTT.

This chain links TRBV4-1 with TRBJ2-3; no definite D call. V lost 3 bases and J lost 6, with 22 bases in between. The length of the CDR3 is 17 residues. The germline gives CDR1 MGHRA, CDR2 YSYEKL. The CDR3 is CASSHQWAPLSRDTQYF. The CDR3 DNA follows: TGCGCCAGCAGCCATCAATGGGCCCCCCTCTCCCGGGATACGCAGTATTTT.

This chain's CDR3 is CASSLGDRYSNQPQHF. The CDR3 DNA is TGTGCCAGCAGCTTAGGGGACAGATATAGCAATCAGCCCCAGCATTTT. This chain links TRBV7-9 with TRBJ1-5, with 7 bases that match TRBD1. The germline V gene has CDR1 SEHNR and CDR2 FQNEAQ (reference sequence). Trimming took 1 base from V and 0 from J; bases not matched to a gene: 3. The CDR3 is 16 amino acids.

This clone was observed a handful of times. This rearrangement joins TRBV5-1 to TRBJ1-6; no clear D. V lost 2 bases and J lost 7, with 4 bases in between. CDR1 SGHRS and CDR2 YFSETQ come from the germline V gene. This CDR3 comprises 12 residues. CDR3 sequence: CASSFGNSPLHF. CDR3 sequence (DNA): TGCGCCAGCAGCTTCGGGAATTCACCCCTCCACTTT. Variable domain in full (rest from reference TRBV5-1 and TRBJ1-6): KAGVTQTPRYLIKTRGQQVTLSCSPISGHRSVSWYQQTPGQGLQFLFEYFSETQRNKGNFPGRFSGRQFSNSRSEMNVSTLELGDSALYLCASSFGNSPLHFGNGTRLTVT.

The CDR3 DNA sequence: TGTGCCAGCAGCTCCCGGACCACGAACACTGAAGCTTTCTTT. Its translation is CASSSRTTNTEAFF. V and J are TRBV7-8 and TRBJ1-1; D gene unclear. The ends were cut back, 4 bases at V and 1 base at J, with 10 bases in the middle. There are 14 residues in the CDR3. Germline V CDR1 and CDR2: SGHVS, FQNEAQ.

The chain employs TRBV7-3 and TRBJ2-2, with TRBD2 matching 9 bases. Germline V gene lookup returns CDR1 SGHTA and CDR2 FQGTGA. J was trimmed by 5 bases and V by 5 bases; bases with no gene match: 3. This CDR3 region has 14 residues. CDR3 nucleotides: TGTGCCAGCAGCCTAGCGGGAATAACCGGGGAGCTGTTTTTT. This translates into CASSLAGITGELFF.

The gene calls are TRBV11-3 and TRBJ2-2; D unresolved. The CDR3 length is 17 residues. Germline CDR1 reads SGHNT; CDR2 reads YENEEA. V was clipped by 3 bases and J by 1 base, with 15 bases between them. CDR3 residues: CASSFFSGTKNTGELFF. The CDR3 region has the DNA TGTGCCAGCAGCTTTTTCTCAGGCACCAAGAACACCGGGGAGCTGTTTTTT.

The V gene is TRBV6-2 or TRBV6-3, the J gene TRBJ1-2; D possibly corresponds to TRBD1 (6 bases). The CDR3 loop spans 14 amino acids. V was shortened by 2 bases and J by 4 bases, with 11 bases between the two germline ends. The germline CDR1 and CDR2 sequences are MNHEY and SVGEGT. The CDR3 DNA sequence: TGTGCCAGCAGTTACGGGGGGCGCTCCTATGGCTACACCTTC. Encoded protein: CASSYGGRSYGYTF.

The rearrangement joins TRBV5-4 to TRBJ1-1; maybe TRBD1 (5 bases). The CDR3 is made up of 14 amino acids. Deletions cut 0 bases from V and 8 bases from J, with 14 bases between. Germline CDR1 is SGHNT and CDR2 is YYREEE (reference sequence). The CDR3 region is CASSLDQGGTEAFF. CDR3 DNA: TGTGCCAGCAGCTTGGACCAGGGAGGTACCGAAGCTTTCTTT.

This rearrangement joins TRBV25-1 to TRBJ1-6; weak D call: TRBD1 (5 bases). V lost 4 bases, J lost 4 bases, and 11 bases lay in between. The CDR3 length is 15 residues. Germline V gene data show CDR1 as MGHDK and CDR2 as SYGVNS. CDR3 in DNA: TGTGCCAGCAGTGTTGGGGCGACGTATAATTCACCCCTCCACTTT. Translating gives CASSVGATYNSPLHF.

The chain's CDR3 is CASSWDRVGGSDTQYF. DNA of the CDR3: TGTGCCAGCAGTTGGGACAGGGTGGGGGGTTCAGATACGCAGTATTTT. The chain couples TRBV28 to TRBJ2-3; 9 bases are shared with TRBD1. The germline V gene has CDR1 MDHEN and CDR2 SYDVKM. The length of the CDR3 is 16 residues. With V trimmed by 4 bases and J by 4 bases, 9 bases remained unmatched.

The rearrangement links TRBV7-6 to TRBJ2-1; 7 bases fit TRBD2. The CDR3 is made up of 16 amino acids. Losses at the gene ends were 10 bases for V and 0 bases for J; bases not matched to a gene: 12. CDR1 is SGHVS and CDR2 is FNYEAQ in the germline V gene. The CDR3 spells CAIRRLAASSYNEQFF. CDR3 in DNA: TGTGCCATCCGGAGACTAGCTGCTAGCTCCTACAATGAGCAGTTCTTC. Based on the CDR3 plus reference TRBV7-6 and TRBJ2-1, the full variable domain is GAGVSQSPRYKVTKRGQDVALRCDPISGHVSLYWYRQALGQGPEFLTYFNYEAQQDKSGLPNDRFSAERPEGSISTLTIQRTEQRDSAMYRCAIRRLAASSYNEQFFGPGTRLTVL.

This sequence joins TRBV5-1 and TRBJ2-3, with a possible D match to TRBD2 (6 bases). Between the trimmed V and J ends, which lost 5 bases and 2 bases, there was a span of 9 bases. The CDR3 is 13 residues long. CDR1 is SGHRS, CDR2 YFSETQ, per germline. The CDR3, as DNA: TGCGCCAGCAGGGAGGGGCCCACAGATACGCAGTATTTT. This encodes CASREGPTDTQYF.

The rearrangement uses TRBV19 and TRBJ1-1; 8 nucleotides agree with TRBD1. CDR3 length equals 16 residues. V lost 5 bases to trimming and J lost 0 bases; unmatched junction nucleotides: 8. Germline lookup yields CDR1 LNHDA and CDR2 SQIVND (reference sequence). CDR3: CASSPVPTGVNTEAFF. CDR3 nucleotide sequence: TGTGCCAGTAGTCCCGTCCCGACAGGGGTGAACACTGAAGCTTTCTTT.

This chain connects TRBV7-9 to TRBJ1-1; possibly TRBD1 for D (6 bases). The CDR3 length is 12 residues. V shed 5 bases and J shed 11 bases, with 15 bases lying between them. Germline V CDR1 and CDR2: SEHNR, FQNEAQ (reference sequence). This CDR3 is CASSNSDSRAFF. DNA of the CDR3: TGTGCCAGCAGCAACTCGGACAGCCGGGCTTTCTTT.

The gene calls are TRBV27 and TRBJ2-5, with TRBD1 identical over 7 bases. Germline loops: CDR1 MNHEY, CDR2 SMNVEV (reference sequence). This CDR3 comprises 14 residues. The trim removed 3 bases at V and 5 bases at J, leaving 6 bases unmatched. CDR3 sequence reads: CASSLNRGGETQYF. The CDR3 bases are TGTGCCAGCAGTTTGAACAGGGGCGGGGAGACCCAGTACTTC.

The chain recombines TRBV14 with TRBJ1-4; D is perhaps TRBD1 (6 bases). The V gene lost 4 bases and the J gene lost 3 bases, with 12 bases spanning the gap. The CDR3 length is 15 residues. Germline V gene sequence: CDR1 SGHDN, CDR2 FVKESK. CDR3: CASSLRQEANEKLFF. Here the CDR3 DNA reads TGTGCCAGCAGCCTTCGACAGGAGGCTAATGAAAAACTGTTTTTT.